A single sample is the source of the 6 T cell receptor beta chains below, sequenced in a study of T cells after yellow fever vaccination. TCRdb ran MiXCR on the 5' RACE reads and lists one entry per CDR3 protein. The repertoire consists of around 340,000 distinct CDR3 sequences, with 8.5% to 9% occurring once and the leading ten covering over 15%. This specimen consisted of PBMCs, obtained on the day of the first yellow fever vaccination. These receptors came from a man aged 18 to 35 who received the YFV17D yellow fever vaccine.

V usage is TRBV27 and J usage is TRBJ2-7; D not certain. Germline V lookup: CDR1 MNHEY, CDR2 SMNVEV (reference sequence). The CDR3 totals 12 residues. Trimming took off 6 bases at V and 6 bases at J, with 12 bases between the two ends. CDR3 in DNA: TGTGCCAGCAGCTCCCGATTGGGCGAGCAGTACGTC. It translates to CASSSRLGEQYV.

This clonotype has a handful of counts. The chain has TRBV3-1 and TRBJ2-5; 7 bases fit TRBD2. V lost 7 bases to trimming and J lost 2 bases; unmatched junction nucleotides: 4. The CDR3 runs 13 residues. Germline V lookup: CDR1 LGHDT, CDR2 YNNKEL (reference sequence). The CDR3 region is CASTQRGQETQYF. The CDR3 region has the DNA TGTGCCAGCACCCAGCGGGGTCAAGAGACCCAGTACTTC.

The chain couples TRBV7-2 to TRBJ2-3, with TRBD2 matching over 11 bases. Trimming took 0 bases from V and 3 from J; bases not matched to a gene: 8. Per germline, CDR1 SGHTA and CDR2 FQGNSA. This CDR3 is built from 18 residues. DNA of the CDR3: TGTGCCAGCAGCTTAGCGCGTAATAGCGGGGGGGGGACAGATACGCAGTATTTT. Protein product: CASSLARNSGGGTDTQYF.

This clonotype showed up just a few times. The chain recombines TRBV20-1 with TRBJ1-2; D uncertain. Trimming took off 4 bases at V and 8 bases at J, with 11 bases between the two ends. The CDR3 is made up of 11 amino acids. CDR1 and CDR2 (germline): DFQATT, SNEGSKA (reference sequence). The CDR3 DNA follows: TGCAGTGCTAACGTGGGCGGCGGCTACACCTTC. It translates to CSANVGGGYTF.

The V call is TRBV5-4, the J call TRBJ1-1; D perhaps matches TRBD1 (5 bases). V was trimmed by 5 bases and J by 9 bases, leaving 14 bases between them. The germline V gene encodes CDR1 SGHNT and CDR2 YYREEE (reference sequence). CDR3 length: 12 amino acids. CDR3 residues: CASRFSGGQAFF. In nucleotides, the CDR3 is TGTGCCAGCAGGTTTTCGGGGGGACAAGCTTTCTTT.

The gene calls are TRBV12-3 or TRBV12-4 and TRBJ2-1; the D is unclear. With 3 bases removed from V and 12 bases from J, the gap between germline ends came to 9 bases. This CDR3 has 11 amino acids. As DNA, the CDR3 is TGTGCCAGCAGTTTGTTGGTTCCGCAGTTCTTC. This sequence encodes CASSLLVPQFF.